This TCR beta chain was captured in a study of OX40 agonist ivuxolimab in advanced cancers. Study-level results: Patients with a partial response at 0.1-3.0 mg/kg had among the lowest clonal expansion. Averaged across samples, CD8+ T cells carried more expanded clones than CD4+ did.

The protocol was immunoSEQ multiplex PCR, while the TCRdb copy is restricted to in-frame clones and leaves out a portion. This table has 70,000 to 95,000 clones, approximately 91% appearing once. A word on this clone: Antigen unknown.

Deletions cut 5 bases from V and 0 bases from J, with 13 bases between. Per the germline V gene, CDR1 is SGHNT and CDR2 is YENEEA. This CDR3 comprises 16 residues. This specimen consisted of CD4+ or CD8+ T cells sorted from blood, obtained in a trial of the OX40 agonist ivuxolimab. The clonotype comes from an adult with an advanced solid tumor such as melanoma, head and neck, liver or kidney cancer. The genes are TRBV11-3 and TRBJ1-4; D unclear. In nucleotides, the CDR3 is TGTGCCAGCAGCCGAGGACGGTTTGCAACTAATGAAAAACTGTTTTTT. It codes for CASSRGRFATNEKLFF.